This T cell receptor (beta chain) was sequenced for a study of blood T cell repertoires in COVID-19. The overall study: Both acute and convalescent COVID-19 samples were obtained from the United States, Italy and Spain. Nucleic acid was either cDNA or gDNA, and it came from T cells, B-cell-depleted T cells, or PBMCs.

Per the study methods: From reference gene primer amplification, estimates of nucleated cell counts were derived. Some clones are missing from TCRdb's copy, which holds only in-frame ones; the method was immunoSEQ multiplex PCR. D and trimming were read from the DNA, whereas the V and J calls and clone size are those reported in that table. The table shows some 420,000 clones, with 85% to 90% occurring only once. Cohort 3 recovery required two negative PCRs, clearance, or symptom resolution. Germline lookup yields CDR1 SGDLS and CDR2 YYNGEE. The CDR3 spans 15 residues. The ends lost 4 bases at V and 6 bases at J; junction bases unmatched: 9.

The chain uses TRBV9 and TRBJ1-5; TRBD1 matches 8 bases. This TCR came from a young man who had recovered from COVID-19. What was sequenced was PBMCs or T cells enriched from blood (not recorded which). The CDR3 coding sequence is TGTGCCAGCAGCTTAGCGACAGGGGTGGGTCAGCCCCAGCATTTT. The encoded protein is CASSLATGVGQPQHF.